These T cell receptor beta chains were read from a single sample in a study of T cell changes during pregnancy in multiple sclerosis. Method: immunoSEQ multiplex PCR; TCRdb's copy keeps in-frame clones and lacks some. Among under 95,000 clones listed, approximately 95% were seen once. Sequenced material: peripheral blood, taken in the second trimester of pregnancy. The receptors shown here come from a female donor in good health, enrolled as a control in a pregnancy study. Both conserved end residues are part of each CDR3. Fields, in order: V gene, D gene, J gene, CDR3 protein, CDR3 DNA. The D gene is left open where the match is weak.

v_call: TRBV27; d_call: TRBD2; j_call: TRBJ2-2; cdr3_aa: CASSPRLAKNTGELFF; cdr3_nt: TGTGCCAGCAGTCCCCGACTAGCGAAGAACACCGGGGAGCTGTTTTTT
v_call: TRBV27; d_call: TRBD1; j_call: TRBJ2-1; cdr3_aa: CASSLLGQGYNEQFF; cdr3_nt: TGTGCCAGCAGTTTATTAGGACAGGGTTACAATGAGCAGTTCTTC
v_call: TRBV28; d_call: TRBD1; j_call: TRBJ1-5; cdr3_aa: CASSQGGPQHF; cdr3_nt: TGTGCCAGCAGTCAGGGGGGGCCCCAGCATTTT
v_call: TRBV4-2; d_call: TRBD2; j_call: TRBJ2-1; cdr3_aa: CASSQVPGTSGKDEQFF; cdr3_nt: TGTGCCAGCAGCCAAGTGCCCGGGACTAGCGGGAAGGATGAGCAGTTCTTC
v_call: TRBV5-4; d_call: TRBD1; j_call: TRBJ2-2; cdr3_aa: CASSLEGAGGELFF; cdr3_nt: TGTGCCAGCAGCTTAGAGGGGGCAGGCGGGGAGCTGTTTTTT
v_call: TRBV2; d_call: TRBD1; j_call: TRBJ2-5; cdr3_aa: CASSERGLGAGKRKTQYF; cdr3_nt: TGTGCCAGCAGTGAAAGGGGGCTTGGGGCCGGGAAGAGAAAGACCCAGTACTTC
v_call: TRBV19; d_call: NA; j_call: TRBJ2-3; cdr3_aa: CASTSGTGERTSTDTQYF; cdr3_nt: TGTGCCAGTACTTCAGGCACTGGGGAGAGAACTAGCACAGATACGCAGTATTTT
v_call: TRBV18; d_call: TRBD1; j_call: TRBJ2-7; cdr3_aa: CASSPPGTGTLYEQYF; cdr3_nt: TGTGCCAGCTCACCTCCCGGGACAGGGACTTTATACGAGCAGTACTTC
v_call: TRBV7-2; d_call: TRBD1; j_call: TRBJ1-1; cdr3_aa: CASSINRGDTEAFF; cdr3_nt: TGCGCCAGCAGCATAAACAGGGGTGACACTGAAGCTTTCTTT
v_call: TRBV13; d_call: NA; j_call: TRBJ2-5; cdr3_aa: CASSSLDGQETQYF; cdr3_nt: TGTGCCAGCAGCTCCCTTGACGGGCAAGAGACCCAGTACTTC
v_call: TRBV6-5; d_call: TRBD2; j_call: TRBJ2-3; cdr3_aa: CASSYSSSGSTDTQYF; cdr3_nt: TGTGCCAGCAGTTACTCTTCTAGCGGCAGCACAGATACGCAGTATTTT
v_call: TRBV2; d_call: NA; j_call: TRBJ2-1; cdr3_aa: CAISSSYNEQFF; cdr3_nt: TGTGCCATTTCGAGCTCCTACAATGAGCAGTTCTTC
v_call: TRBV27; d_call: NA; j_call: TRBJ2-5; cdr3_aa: CATKSLPAGAQETQYF; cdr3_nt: TGTGCCACCAAATCCCTCCCGGCGGGGGCTCAAGAGACCCAGTACTTC
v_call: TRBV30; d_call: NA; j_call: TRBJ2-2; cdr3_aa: CAWSVRVSGELFF; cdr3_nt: TGTGCCTGGAGTGTACGCGTCTCGGGGGAGCTGTTTTTT
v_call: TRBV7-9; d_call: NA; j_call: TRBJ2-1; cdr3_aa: CASSLRAHYNEQFF; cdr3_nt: TGTGCCAGCAGCTTGCGGGCCCACTACAATGAGCAGTTCTTC